Shown below are 26 T cell receptor beta chains from a single sample sequenced in a study of blood T cell repertoires in COVID-19. The protocol was immunoSEQ multiplex PCR, while the TCRdb copy is restricted to in-frame clones and leaves out a portion. The sample consists of around 400,000 clones, 80% to 90% of them appearing once. What was sequenced was peripheral blood. These receptors came from a woman younger than 45 with COVID-19, enrolled during active disease.

The chain links TRBV9 to TRBJ2-7, with 8 bases fitting TRBD2. Losses at the gene ends were 0 bases for V and 3 bases for J; bases not matched to a gene: 14. Germline assignment: CDR1 SGDLS and CDR2 YYNGEE. The CDR3 spans 18 residues. CDR3 in amino acids: CASSVDATSGLGVYEQYF. CDR3 sequence (DNA): TGTGCCAGCAGCGTAGACGCTACGTCGGGACTAGGAGTCTACGAGCAGTACTTC.

V usage is TRBV25-1 and J usage is TRBJ2-1, with D perhaps TRBD2 (5 bases). The CDR3 is made up of 15 amino acids. Trimming pared 4 bases from V and 0 bases from J, leaving 10 bases between. Germline-derived CDR1 and CDR2 are MGHDK and SYGVNS. The CDR3 DNA follows: TGTGCCAGCAGTGGAGGGCAGAGCTCCTACAATGAGCAGTTCTTC. This encodes CASSGGQSSYNEQFF.

The gene calls are TRBV7-9 and TRBJ2-3; 9 bases are shared with TRBD1. Looked up from germline, CDR1 is SEHNR and CDR2 is FQNEAQ (reference sequence). Trimming removed 0 bases from V and 13 bases from J; junction bases left unmatched: 5. CDR3 length equals 13 residues. The CDR3 loop is CASSLALGQGKYF. Here the CDR3 DNA reads TGTGCCAGCAGCTTAGCGCTCGGACAGGGGAAGTATTTT.

J is TRBJ2-1 and V is TRBV19; D call uncertain. The CDR3 totals 13 residues. Trimming removed 5 bases at V and 3 bases at J, with 8 bases between. The V gene's germline CDR1 is LNHDA and CDR2 SQIVND (reference sequence). CDR3 nucleotides: TGTGCCAGTAGTGATTACAGCTACAATGAGCAGTTCTTC. It encodes CASSDYSYNEQFF.

The chain recombines TRBV21-1 with TRBJ1-1; the table gives TRBD1 as D, unverified against the DNA. TRBV21-1 is assigned pseudogene status. CDR3 size: 14 residues. CDR3 region: CASSNEDSNTEAFF. The CDR3 DNA is TGTGCCAGCAGCAACGAAGACAGTAACACTGAAGCTTTCTTT.

This clone came up once. This chain joins TRBV4-3 and TRBJ2-5; possibly TRBD2 for D (6 bases). This CDR3 is 15 amino acids long. The V end was cut by 0 bases, the J end by 5 bases, with 13 bases between. The germline CDR1 and CDR2 sequences are LGHNA and YSLEER. The CDR3 DNA is TGCGCCAGCAGCCAAGACACTAGCTGGGGGGAGACCCAGTACTTC. Its translation: CASSQDTSWGETQYF.

This clone was seen just once. The chain is built from TRBV5-5 and TRBJ2-7, with D maybe TRBD2 (6 bases). The CDR3 has 15 amino acids. V was pared by 2 bases and J by 7 bases, with 19 bases between. CDR1 and CDR2 from the germline V gene are SGHKS and YYEKEE (reference sequence). CDR3 in amino acids: CASSFTGTLLMEQYF. In DNA, the CDR3 is TGTGCCAGCAGCTTCACCGGGACTTTGCTCATGGAGCAGTACTTC.

The V gene is TRBV5-6, the J gene TRBJ2-7; 7 bases are a match to TRBD1. Germline-derived CDR1 and CDR2 are SGHDT and YYEEEE. There are 12 residues in the CDR3. J lost 6 bases, V lost 8 bases, and 8 bases had no gene match. CDR3 DNA: TGTGCCAGTGAAGGACAGGTAGGCGAGCAGTACTTC. Its protein is CASEGQVGEQYF.

A remark on this clone: Other DNA sequences in this specimen translate into the identical CDR3. This rearrangement joins TRBV19 to TRBJ1-5; possibly TRBD1 for D (6 bases). The CDR3 loop spans 14 amino acids. Trimming took off 2 bases at V and 5 bases at J, with 10 bases between the two ends. The V gene's germline CDR1 is LNHDA and CDR2 SQIVND (reference sequence). DNA for the CDR3: TGTGCCAGTAGTATAAGAGGGGGGGATCAGCCCCAGCATTTT. This translates into CASSIRGGDQPQHF.

The chain couples TRBV3-1 (or the pseudogene TRBV3-2) to TRBJ1-3, with D tentatively TRBD1 (6 bases). Trimming pared 4 bases from V and 2 bases from J, leaving 12 bases between. Germline V CDR1 and CDR2: LGHDT, YNNKEL (reference sequence). The CDR3 has 15 residues. CDR3 in amino acids: CASSPGTLPGNTIYF. In nucleotides, the CDR3 is TGTGCCAGCAGCCCGGGGACACTTCCTGGAAACACCATATATTTT.

This chain links TRBV7-9 with TRBJ2-1; 14 bases are shared with TRBD2. This CDR3 contains 16 residues. Germline CDR1 reads SEHNR; CDR2 reads FQNEAQ (reference sequence). The ends lost 4 bases at V and 7 bases at J; junction bases unmatched: 6. CDR3 coding DNA: TGTGCCAGCAGCTATCCGGGACTAGCGGGAGTAAATGAGCAGTTCTTC. Amino acids: CASSYPGLAGVNEQFF.

This clone occurred a few times. V and J are TRBV28 and TRBJ1-6, with D tentatively TRBD1 (6 bases). This CDR3 spans 15 amino acids. V shed 3 bases and J shed 4 bases, with 10 bases lying between them. The germline V gene encodes CDR1 MDHEN and CDR2 SYDVKM. The CDR3 DNA follows: TGTGCCAGCAGTTTGCCCAGGGGATATAATTCACCCCTCCACTTT. This gives the protein CASSLPRGYNSPLHF. Drawing the rest from reference TRBV28 and TRBJ1-6, the complete variable domain is DVKVTQSSRYLVKRTGEKVFLECVQDMDHENMFWYRQDPGLGLRLIYFSYDVKMKEKGDIPEGYSVSREKKERFSLILESASTNQTSMYLCASSLPRGYNSPLHFGNGTRLTVT.

This chain links TRBV27 with TRBJ1-6; D remains unclear. The germline V gene has CDR1 MNHEY and CDR2 SMNVEV (reference sequence). This CDR3 region has 16 residues. The V end lost 5 bases, the J end lost 5 bases, and 16 bases lay between the germline ends. CDR3 DNA sequence: TGTGCCAGCAGTCCCCGACGTTACGGGAATAATTCACCCCTCCACTTT. This sequence encodes CASSPRRYGNNSPLHF.

The sample holds a few counts of this clone. The V and J genes are TRBV7-2 and TRBJ1-2; D remains ambiguous. The germline V gene has CDR1 SGHTA and CDR2 FQGNSA. V lost 6 bases and J 5 bases, leaving 13 bases between the germline ends. CDR3 length: 13 amino acids. The chain's CDR3 is CASSPSTGYGYTF. As DNA, the CDR3 is TGTGCCAGCAGTCCCTCGACTGGGTATGGCTACACCTTC.

Only a few counts were recorded for this clone. The J gene is TRBJ2-7, the V gene TRBV29-1, with TRBD2 matching 8 bases. Trimming took 6 bases from V and 5 from J; bases not matched to a gene: 3. The CDR3 runs to 11 residues. Germline V gene sequence: CDR1 SQVTM, CDR2 ANQGSEA. This chain's CDR3 is CSVAGGDEQYF. As DNA, the CDR3 is TGCAGCGTCGCCGGGGGGGACGAGCAGTACTTC.

The gene calls are TRBV6-5 and TRBJ2-4; D is possibly TRBD1 (5 bases). The germline V gene encodes CDR1 MNHEY and CDR2 SVGAGI. The CDR3 has 15 amino acids. V lost 0 bases, J lost 5 bases, and 11 bases lay in between. The CDR3 DNA follows: TGTGCCAGCAGTTACTCAGGGGTTTTCCAAAACATTCAGTACTTC. Translating gives CASSYSGVFQNIQYF.

The chain joins TRBV28 to TRBJ2-1; the match to TRBD1 covers 7 bases. The CDR3 is made up of 13 amino acids. Unmatched junction bases numbered 7, after V lost 8 bases and J lost 6 bases. CDR1 is MDHEN and CDR2 is SYDVKM in the germline V gene. The chain's CDR3 is CASLLHRGNEQFF. The CDR3 coding sequence is TGTGCCAGCCTCCTACACAGGGGCAATGAGCAGTTCTTC.

This sequence joins TRBV7-8 and TRBJ2-1, with 12 bases fitting TRBD2. CDR1 and CDR2 (germline): SGHVS, FQNEAQ. The CDR3 is 18 residues long. Losses at the gene ends were 2 bases for V and 7 bases for J; bases not matched to a gene: 12. CDR3 bases: TGTGCCAGCAGCTTATGGGGGCTAGCGGGAGGGCCTCGTAATGAGCAGTTCTTC. This translates into CASSLWGLAGGPRNEQFF.

The chain combines TRBV13 with TRBJ1-3; no reliable D call. V was pared by 3 bases and J by 0 bases, with 6 bases between. The germline V gene encodes CDR1 PRHDT and CDR2 FYEKMQ (reference sequence). The CDR3 runs 14 residues. This CDR3 reads CASSFGSSGNTIYF. As DNA, the CDR3 is TGTGCCAGCAGCTTCGGGTCCTCTGGAAACACCATATATTTT.

This clone appeared once. The J gene is TRBJ2-7, the V gene TRBV19; D ambiguous. The CDR3 has 11 amino acids. The V gene lost 3 bases and the J gene lost 5 bases, with 5 bases spanning the gap. Germline CDR1 LNHDA, CDR2 SQIVND (reference sequence). The CDR3 spells CASSIYNEQYF. DNA for the CDR3: TGTGCCAGTAGTATCTATAACGAGCAGTACTTC. The complete variable domain, with remaining parts taken from reference TRBV19 and TRBJ2-7, reads DGGITQSPKYLFRKEGQNVTLSCEQNLNHDAMYWYRQDPGQGLRLIYYSQIVNDFQKGDIAEGYSVSREKKESFPLTVTSAQKNPTAFYLCASSIYNEQYFGPGTRLTVT.

The V gene is TRBV5-1, the J gene TRBJ2-7; TRBD2 aligns across 10 bases. The germline CDR1 and CDR2 sequences are SGHRS and YFSETQ. The CDR3 loop spans 16 amino acids. With V trimmed by 0 bases and J by 5 bases, 8 bases remained unmatched. The CDR3: CASSLGGNGLADEQYF. CDR3 in DNA: TGCGCCAGCAGCTTGGGGGGGAATGGACTAGCGGACGAGCAGTACTTC. The full variable domain, its missing parts supplied by reference TRBV5-1 and TRBJ2-7, is KAGVTQTPRYLIKTRGQQVTLSCSPISGHRSVSWYQQTPGQGLQFLFEYFSETQRNKGNFPGRFSGRQFSNSRSEMNVSTLELGDSALYLCASSLGGNGLADEQYFGPGTRLTVT.

The chain couples TRBV11-1 to TRBJ2-7; 9 nucleotides align to TRBD1. The V gene's germline CDR1 is SGHAT and CDR2 FQDESV (reference sequence). The V segment lost 3 bases and the J segment 1 base; nucleotides outside the gene matches: 4. The CDR3 length is 15 residues. The CDR3 DNA reads TGTGCCAGCAGCTTCAACAGGGGGCAATCCTACGAGCAGTACTTC. This sequence encodes CASSFNRGQSYEQYF.

V and J are TRBV15 and TRBJ1-4; D uncertain. The ends were cut back, 5 bases at V and 3 bases at J, with 7 bases in the middle. CDR1 is LNHNV, CDR2 YYDKDF, per germline (reference sequence). CDR3 length: 13 residues. The CDR3 region has the DNA TGTGCCACCAGCGCCCGGTCTAATGAAAAACTGTTTTTT. This sequence encodes CATSARSNEKLFF.

This chain links TRBV19 with TRBJ2-1; 7 nucleotides agree with TRBD2. The CDR3 sequence is 14 residues long. From germline, CDR1 is LNHDA and CDR2 SQIVND (reference sequence). The V and J ends lost 2 bases and 5 bases, in that order; junction bases with no gene match: 3. The CDR3 reads CASSISGVNNEQFF. CDR3 nucleotide sequence: TGTGCCAGTAGTATAAGCGGGGTCAACAATGAGCAGTTCTTC.

This rearrangement joins TRBV4-3 to TRBJ2-3, with 7 bases lining up with TRBD1. V was clipped by 0 bases and J by 0 bases; unmatched bases: 6. The CDR3 spans 17 residues. The germline gives CDR1 LGHNA, CDR2 YSLEER. The CDR3 spells CASSQDGNRGSTDTQYF. The DNA of the CDR3 is TGCGCCAGCAGCCAAGATGGGAACAGGGGAAGCACAGATACGCAGTATTTT.

The chain has TRBV10-1 and TRBJ1-2; D not resolved. The germline gives CDR1 WNHNN, CDR2 SYGVQD (reference sequence). The V end lost 0 bases, the J end lost 5 bases, and 7 bases lay between the germline ends. The CDR3 contains 13 residues. CDR3 sequence: CASSESQFYGYTF. For the CDR3, the DNA is TGCGCCAGCAGTGAGTCCCAATTTTATGGCTACACCTTC.